The rows below give T cell receptor beta chains drawn from one sample of a study of PD-1 blockade in classical Hodgkin lymphoma. The protocol was immunoSEQ multiplex PCR, while the TCRdb copy is restricted to in-frame clones and leaves out a portion. The sample consists of around 31,000 clones, around 81% of them appearing once. Sample: peripheral blood mononuclear cells (PBMCs), taken before the fourth cycle of nivolumab. The source of these receptors is a human donor with classical Hodgkin lymphoma. The CDR3 runs from the conserved cysteine through the conserved F or W. The order of the fields is D gene, J gene, V gene, clone size, CDR3 protein. D genes are given only for firm matches. Size values are once, few and many counts, or a class for expanded clones, and some rows have none.

D: .
J: TRBJ2-5
V: TRBV10-3
size: .
CDR3: CAISLTRAQETQYF

D: TRBD1
J: TRBJ2-7
V: TRBV27
size: .
CDR3: CASSPWTGHEQYF

D: .
J: TRBJ2-5
V: TRBV6-1
size: few
CDR3: CASSGRSQETQYF

D: .
J: TRBJ2-5
V: TRBV28
size: .
CDR3: CASSLLGLGGTYQETQYF

D: TRBD1
J: TRBJ1-1
V: TRBV4-2
size: .
CDR3: CASSQGTGVRGTEAFF

D: .
J: TRBJ2-4
V: TRBV4-1
size: .
CDR3: CASSQVVDLAKNIQYF

D: TRBD1
J: TRBJ2-2
V: TRBV5-8
size: once
CDR3: CASSLSLGQGYTGELFF

D: .
J: TRBJ1-3
V: TRBV4-3
size: .
CDR3: CASSQDTPRPGNTIYF

D: TRBD1
J: TRBJ1-2
V: TRBV4-3
size: .
CDR3: CASSQGNDRGYGYTF

D: .
J: TRBJ1-3
V: TRBV9
size: .
CDR3: CASSSRSSGNTIYF

D: .
J: TRBJ1-6
V: TRBV7-2
size: .
CDR3: CASSLGLRSSSYNSPLHF

D: .
J: TRBJ1-4
V: TRBV7-6
size: .
CDR3: CASSLRADKPNEKLFF

D: .
J: TRBJ1-2
V: TRBV19
size: .
CDR3: CASSRDWRGGYGYTF

D: .
J: TRBJ1-1
V: TRBV18
size: .
CDR3: CASSNRGALNTEAFF

D: .
J: TRBJ2-1
V: TRBV9
size: .
CDR3: CASSVGPAGPHEQFF

D: .
J: TRBJ1-2
V: TRBV29-1
size: .
CDR3: CSAYDSYGYTF

D: TRBD2
J: TRBJ2-7
V: TRBV7-8
size: .
CDR3: CASSTTPGLTYEQYF

D: TRBD2
J: TRBJ2-5
V: TRBV19
size: few
CDR3: CASNKPSEFGGEETQYF

D: .
J: TRBJ2-2
V: TRBV7-9
size: .
CDR3: CASSLVQTGELFF

D: .
J: TRBJ2-7
V: TRBV6-4
size: .
CDR3: CASSPGPTSGYEQYF

D: .
J: TRBJ1-5
V: TRBV29-1
size: .
CDR3: CSVRQGNQPQHF

D: TRBD1
J: TRBJ1-2
V: TRBV10-3
size: .
CDR3: CAISLTGSNYGYTF

D: .
J: TRBJ2-7
V: TRBV4-2
size: once
CDR3: CASSQGSSYEQYF

D: TRBD1
J: TRBJ2-5
V: TRBV19
size: few
CDR3: CASSGTGVETQYF

D: TRBD1
J: TRBJ2-3
V: TRBV6-1
size: once
CDR3: CASSEQGASTDTQYF

D: .
J: TRBJ1-2
V: TRBV25-1
size: .
CDR3: CASPENYGYTF

D: .
J: TRBJ2-5
V: TRBV7-8
size: .
CDR3: CASSLMSGNTETQYF